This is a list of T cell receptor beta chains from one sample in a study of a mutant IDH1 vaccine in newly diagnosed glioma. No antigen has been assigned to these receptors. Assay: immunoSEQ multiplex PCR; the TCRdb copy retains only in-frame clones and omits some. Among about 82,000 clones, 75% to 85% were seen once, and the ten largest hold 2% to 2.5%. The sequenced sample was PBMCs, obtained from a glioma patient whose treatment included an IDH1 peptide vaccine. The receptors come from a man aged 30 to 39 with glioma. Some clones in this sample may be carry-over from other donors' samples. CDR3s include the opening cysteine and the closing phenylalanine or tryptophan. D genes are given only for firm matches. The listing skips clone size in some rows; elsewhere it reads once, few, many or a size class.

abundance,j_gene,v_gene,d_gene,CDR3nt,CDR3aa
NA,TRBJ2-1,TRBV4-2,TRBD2,TGTGCCAGCAGCCAGTTTACTAGCGGGACCTACAATGAGCAGTTCTTC,CASSQFTSGTYNEQFF
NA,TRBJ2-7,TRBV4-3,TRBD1,TGCGCCAGCAGCCAGTCTATAACCCGGGACAGAGCCTACGAGCAGTACTTC,CASSQSITRDRAYEQYF
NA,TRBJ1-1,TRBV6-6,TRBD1,TGTGCCAGCACTACAGGGGGAGGCGGTACAGCTTTCTTT,CASTTGGGGTAFF
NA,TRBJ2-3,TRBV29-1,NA,TGCAGCGCCAGCCTGTATGGCACAGATACGCAGTATTTT,CSASLYGTDTQYF
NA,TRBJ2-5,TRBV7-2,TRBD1,TGTGCCAGCAGCTTTTCAGGGGGCGCGGTACAAGAGACCCAGTACTTC,CASSFSGGAVQETQYF
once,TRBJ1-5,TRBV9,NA,TGTGCCAGCAAGACCCGGACGGTTGGCAATCAGCCCCAGCATTTT,CASKTRTVGNQPQHF
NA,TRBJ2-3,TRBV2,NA,TGTGCCAGCAAGGGGGACACAGATACGCAGTATTTT,CASKGDTDTQYF
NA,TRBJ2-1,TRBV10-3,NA,TGTGCCATCAGTGGACTCGGGGTAGGGAATGAGCAGTTCTTC,CAISGLGVGNEQFF
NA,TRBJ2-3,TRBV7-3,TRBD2,TGTGCCAGCAGCTTAATGGCTAGCGGGGCCACAGATACGCAGTATTTT,CASSLMASGATDTQYF
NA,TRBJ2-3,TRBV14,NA,TGTGCCAGCAGCCAAGGACTACTTGGGGATACGCAGTATTTT,CASSQGLLGDTQYF
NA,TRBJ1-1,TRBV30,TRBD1,TGTGCCTGGACGACAGGGTCGAACACTGAAGCTTTCTTT,CAWTTGSNTEAFF
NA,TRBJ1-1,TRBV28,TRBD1,TGTGCCAGCAGTCCCCTGACAGGGGATTACACTGAAGCTTTCTTT,CASSPLTGDYTEAFF
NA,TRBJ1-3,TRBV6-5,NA,TGTGCCAGCAGTTACTCGAATATCGGCTCTGGAAACACCATATATTTT,CASSYSNIGSGNTIYF
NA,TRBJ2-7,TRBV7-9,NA,TGTGCCAGCAGCTTAGGACAGACGCCCTACGAGCAGTACTTC,CASSLGQTPYEQYF
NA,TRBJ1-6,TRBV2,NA,TGTGCCAGCAGTGGCCGGCAGGCTTATTCACCCCTCCACTTT,CASSGRQAYSPLHF
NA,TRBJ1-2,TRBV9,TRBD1,TGTGCCAGCAGCCCAGGGGGGGGTGGAGGCTACACCTTC,CASSPGGGGGYTF
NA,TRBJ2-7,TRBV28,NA,TGTGCCAGCAGTCGCAATGGGGGAGCCCATCGCTCCTACGAGCAGTACTTC,CASSRNGGAHRSYEQYF
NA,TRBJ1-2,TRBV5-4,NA,TGTGCCAGCAGGACGGGGGGAGACTATGGCTACACCTTC,CASRTGGDYGYTF
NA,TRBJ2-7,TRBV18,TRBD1,TGTGCCAGCTCACCATCGGGACAGTACAACGAGCAGTACTTC,CASSPSGQYNEQYF
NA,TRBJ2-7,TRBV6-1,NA,TGTGCCAGCAGTGAATATGGGGCAGGTTCCTACGAGCAGTACTTC,CASSEYGAGSYEQYF
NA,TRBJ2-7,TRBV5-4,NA,TGTGCCAGCAGCAAGAAGGCTAACTACGAGCAGTACTTC,CASSKKANYEQYF
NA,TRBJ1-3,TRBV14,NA,TGTGCCAGCAGCCGGTACAGAAACCGAAACACCATATATTTT,CASSRYRNRNTIYF
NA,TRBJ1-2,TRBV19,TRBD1,TGTGCCAGTAGCACGAACAGGGGCCATGGCTACACCTTC,CASSTNRGHGYTF
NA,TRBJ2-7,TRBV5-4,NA,TGTGCCAGCAGCTCCACAGATTCCTACGAGCAGTACTTC,CASSSTDSYEQYF
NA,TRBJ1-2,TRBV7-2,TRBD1,TGTGCCAGCAGATTGACAGGGGGAAAAGGCTACACCTTC,CASRLTGGKGYTF
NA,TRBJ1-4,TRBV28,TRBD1,TGTGCCAGCAGTCCCAGGGACAGATCTAATGAAAAACTGTTTTTT,CASSPRDRSNEKLFF
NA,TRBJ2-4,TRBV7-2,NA,TGTGCCAGCAGCTTGGGGCTAGCCAAAAACATTCAGTACTTC,CASSLGLAKNIQYF
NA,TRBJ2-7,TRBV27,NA,TGTGCCAGCAGTCGGCCGCCGGGCCCGAAGTTTTACGAGCAGTACTTC,CASSRPPGPKFYEQYF
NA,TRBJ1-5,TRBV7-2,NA,TGTGCCAGCAGCCTTGGACAGTACAATCAGCCCCAGCATTTT,CASSLGQYNQPQHF
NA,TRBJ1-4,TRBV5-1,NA,TGCGCCAGCAGCTTGTCTGCGACGGCCGGGGATGAAAAACTGTTTTTT,CASSLSATAGDEKLFF
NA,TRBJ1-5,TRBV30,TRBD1,TGTGCCTGGAAAGCAGGGGGCAACGACAATCAGCCCCAGCATTTT,CAWKAGGNDNQPQHF
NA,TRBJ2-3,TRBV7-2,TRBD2,TGTGCCAGCAGCCACAGCGGGGGGGCGGGGACAGATACGCAGTATTTT,CASSHSGGAGTDTQYF
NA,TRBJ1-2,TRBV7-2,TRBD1,TGTGCCAGCAGCTGGGACAGGGGGCATCGCTATGGCTACACCTTC,CASSWDRGHRYGYTF
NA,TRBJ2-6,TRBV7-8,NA,TGTGCCAGCAGCGCGACAGTACCCGGCTCTGGGGCCAACGTCCTGACTTTC,CASSATVPGSGANVLTF
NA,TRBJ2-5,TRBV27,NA,TGTGCCAGCAGAAAACCGGGAATCCAAGAGACCCAGTACTTC,CASRKPGIQETQYF
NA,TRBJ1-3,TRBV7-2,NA,TGTGCCAGCAGCTCAAAAACCGGGACATCTGGAAACACCATATATTTT,CASSSKTGTSGNTIYF
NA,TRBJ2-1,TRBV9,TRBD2,TGTGCCAGCAGCCCGCGAGAAGCGGGGGCCAATGAGCAGTTCTTC,CASSPREAGANEQFF
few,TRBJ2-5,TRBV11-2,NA,TGTGCCAGCAGCTTACTTCGTGAACAAGAGACCCAGTACTTC,CASSLLREQETQYF
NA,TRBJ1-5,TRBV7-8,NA,TGTGCCAGCACCCTTCAGGGCTCAAGGAATCAGCCCCAGCATTTT,CASTLQGSRNQPQHF
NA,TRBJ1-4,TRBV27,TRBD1,TGTGCCAGCAGTCCCCCGGGACAGGGGGTCTCTAATGAAAAACTGTTTTTT,CASSPPGQGVSNEKLFF
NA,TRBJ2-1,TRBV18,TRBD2,TGTGCCAGCTCACCGGGACTAGCGGGATTGGGGGAGCAGTTCTTC,CASSPGLAGLGEQFF
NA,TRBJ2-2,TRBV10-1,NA,TGCGCCAGCAGTCCGAACCCCGCAGGGGGGGCCGGGGAGCTGTTTTTT,CASSPNPAGGAGELFF
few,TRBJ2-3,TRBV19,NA,TGTGCCAGTAGTATAGTGGCAGCCGGGGGAGATACGCAGTATTTT,CASSIVAAGGDTQYF
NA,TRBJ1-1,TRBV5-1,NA,TGCGCCAGCAGCTTATTAGCAGGGAATGCTGAAGCTTTCTTT,CASSLLAGNAEAFF
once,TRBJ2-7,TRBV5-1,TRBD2,TGCGCCAGCAGCTTTTCCCCCACTAGCGGGGGGACCTACGAGCAGTACTTC,CASSFSPTSGGTYEQYF
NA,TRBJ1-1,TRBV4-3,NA,TGCGCCAGCAGTTCGAGTCGGGGGGGGACTGAAGCTTTCTTT,CASSSSRGGTEAFF